A single sample gave rise to the 32 T cell receptor beta chains below, sequenced in a study of post-analysis software for immune sequencing data. Findings and limits, study-wide: Five or six TRBV segments were more frequent in patients than controls; TRBV5-6, TRBV5-1 and TRBV20-1 belonged to this group.

For these TCRs, the target antigens are not known. cDNA libraries of TCR beta carried unique molecular identifiers. In TCRdb, the PCR reads were re-called with MiXCR into one record per CDR3 protein. The sample records about 820,000 distinct CDR3 sequences, 53% being singletons. Specimen: blood. The receptor set was obtained from a girl aged 5 to 17 with multiple sclerosis.

The genes are TRBV9 and TRBJ1-2; D is unclear. V dropped 4 bases and J dropped 3 bases, with 16 bases sitting between them. This CDR3 region has 15 residues. Germline CDR1 reads SGDLS; CDR2 reads YYNGEE. The chain's CDR3 is CASSSPFGWDYGYTF. DNA of the CDR3: TGTGCCAGCAGCTCACCCTTCGGTTGGGACTATGGCTACACCTTC.

The V gene is TRBV5-6, the J gene TRBJ2-3; D call uncertain. The V gene's germline CDR1 is SGHDT and CDR2 YYEEEE. V lost 1 base to trimming and J lost 7 bases, with 13 bases between them. The CDR3 covers 14 residues. The CDR3 DNA reads as TGTGCCAGCAGCTTGTCCCAGAGACGAAATACGCAGTATTTT. It is translated as CASSLSQRRNTQYF.

The chain is built from TRBV25-1 and TRBJ1-1; D not resolved. CDR3 length equals 14 residues. Germline CDR1 is MGHDK and CDR2 is SYGVNS. The V and J ends lost 2 bases and 5 bases respectively, with 12 bases between them. The CDR3 bases are TGTGCCAGCAGTGAACCAGACCGTAGGACTGAAGCTTTCTTT. Its translation: CASSEPDRRTEAFF.

The chain joins TRBV28 to TRBJ2-3; D remains unclear. Germline V gene data show CDR1 as MDHEN and CDR2 as SYDVKM. This CDR3 contains 13 residues. V was trimmed by 6 bases and J by 4 bases, leaving 11 bases between them. The CDR3 reads CASSPTAADTQYF. In DNA form, the CDR3 reads TGTGCCAGCAGCCCTACGGCTGCAGATACGCAGTATTTT.

The chain couples TRBV7-2 to TRBJ1-2; maybe TRBD1 (5 bases). The CDR3 spans 14 residues. The germline V gene has CDR1 SGHTA and CDR2 FQGNSA. V lost 2 bases and J lost 8, with 15 bases in between. The CDR3 DNA reads as TGTGCCAGCAGCTTAAGGTCCGGGGGTGAAGGCTACACCTTC. Residues: CASSLRSGGEGYTF.

This clonotype was detected only a few times. The V gene is TRBV14, the J gene TRBJ2-5; 12 nucleotides match TRBD1. V gave up 1 base and J gave up 5 bases; unmatched junction bases: 5. The CDR3 spans 16 residues. Germline loops: CDR1 SGHDN, CDR2 FVKESK. For the CDR3, the DNA is TGTGCCAGCAGCCAAGTAAGGGGACAGGGGGCGGAGACCCAGTACTTC. This encodes CASSQVRGQGAETQYF.

This rearrangement joins TRBV7-9 to TRBJ1-1, with 7 bases fitting TRBD1. V lost 3 bases, J lost 0 bases, and 7 bases stayed unmatched. There are 16 residues in the CDR3. Germline loops: CDR1 SEHNR, CDR2 FQNEAQ (reference sequence). CDR3 amino acids: CASSFGQVLMNTEAFF. CDR3 in DNA: TGTGCCAGCAGCTTCGGACAGGTGCTGATGAACACTGAAGCTTTCTTT.

At least ten counts were recorded for this clonotype. This sequence joins TRBV10-3 and TRBJ1-2; D remains ambiguous. V was trimmed by 4 bases and J by 3 bases, leaving 6 bases between them. This CDR3 is built from 12 residues. Per the germline V gene, CDR1 is ENHRY and CDR2 is SYGVKD. The CDR3 loop reads CAISGQDYGYTF. In DNA, the CDR3 is TGTGCCATCAGTGGACAAGACTATGGCTACACCTTC.

This clonotype has only one observation. The chain recombines TRBV25-1 with TRBJ1-1; 8 bases are shared with TRBD1. The CDR3 contains 16 residues. The germline gives CDR1 MGHDK, CDR2 SYGVNS. J lost 2 bases, V lost 3 bases, and 8 bases had no gene match. The CDR3 here is CASSDRQGAGNTEAFF. CDR3 coding DNA: TGTGCCAGCAGTGATCGGCAGGGGGCCGGAAACACTGAAGCTTTCTTT.

The chain couples TRBV3-1 to TRBJ2-1; 7 positions match TRBD1. V lost 2 bases, J lost 3 bases, and 4 bases stayed unmatched. The CDR3 covers 15 residues. CDR1 is LGHDT and CDR2 is YNNKEL in the germline V gene (reference sequence). CDR3 DNA: TGTGCCAGCAGCCAATGGGACAGCAGCTACAATGAGCAGTTCTTC. Translating it yields CASSQWDSSYNEQFF.

This chain joins TRBV27 and TRBJ2-7; D may be TRBD1 or TRBD2 (5 bases each). The V end lost 3 bases, the J end lost 0 bases, and 12 bases lay between the germline ends. Germline-derived CDR1 and CDR2 are MNHEY and SMNVEV (reference sequence). The CDR3 length is 15 residues. Here the CDR3 DNA reads TGTGCCAGCAGTTTGGAAGGGGACGGCTCCTACGAGCAGTACTTC. Translation: CASSLEGDGSYEQYF.

V usage is TRBV20-1 and J usage is TRBJ2-1, with D possibly matching TRBD2 (5 bases). Germline V gene data show CDR1 as DFQATT and CDR2 as SNEGSKA (reference sequence). The CDR3 is 16 amino acids. Trimming stripped 0 bases from V and 4 bases from J, with 16 bases between. Here the CDR3 reads CSARDSALGEYNEQFF. In nucleotides, the CDR3 is TGCAGTGCTAGAGATAGTGCGCTCGGGGAATACAATGAGCAGTTCTTC.

This chain links TRBV4-2 with TRBJ1-3; 8 bases match TRBD1. This CDR3 is built from 17 residues. V lost 1 base, J lost 0 bases, and 5 bases stayed unmatched. CDR1 LGHNA and CDR2 YNFKEQ come from the germline V gene. The CDR3 loop reads CASSQGSTGGSGNTIYF. In nucleotides, the CDR3 is TGTGCCAGCAGCCAAGGTTCTACAGGGGGCTCTGGAAACACCATATATTTT.

The rearrangement joins TRBV18 to TRBJ2-7; 8 nucleotides align to TRBD1. Germline CDR1 KGHSH, CDR2 LQKENI. J gave up 0 bases and V 1 base, and 8 bases lay outside the gene matches. This CDR3 region has 17 residues. The CDR3 spells CASSPLAGTGVSYEQYF. In DNA, the CDR3 is TGTGCCAGCTCACCACTGGCCGGGACAGGAGTCTCCTACGAGCAGTACTTC.

The V call is TRBV9, the J call TRBJ2-3; TRBD2 agrees at 10 bases. From germline, CDR1 is SGDLS and CDR2 YYNGEE. Losses at the gene ends were 3 bases for V and 2 bases for J; bases not matched to a gene: 3. This CDR3 region has 15 residues. CDR3 sequence: CASSEAGGLTDTQYF. The CDR3 nucleotides read TGTGCCAGCAGCGAAGCGGGGGGGCTCACAGATACGCAGTATTTT.

This rearrangement joins TRBV20-1 to TRBJ2-4; 7 bases are a match to TRBD1. V shed 5 bases, J shed 5 bases, and the junction held 21 bases outside the gene matches. This CDR3 comprises 18 residues. Germline V gives CDR1 DFQATT, CDR2 SNEGSKA (reference sequence). CDR3 residues: CSARTPSGQVDGQNIQYF. The DNA of the CDR3 is TGCAGTGCTCGCACCCCCTCCGGACAGGTAGACGGTCAAAACATTCAGTACTTC.

The rearrangement links TRBV5-5 to TRBJ1-2; 8 nucleotides align to TRBD1. Trimming took 2 bases from V and 1 from J; bases not matched to a gene: 10. CDR3 length: 17 amino acids. Germline V gene sequence: CDR1 SGHKS, CDR2 YYEKEE (reference sequence). CDR3 nucleotides: TGTGCCAGCAGCTTCCGGACAGGGAGTGAACATAACTATGGCTACACCTTC. Translating gives CASSFRTGSEHNYGYTF.

The chain uses TRBV29-1 and TRBJ2-4, with D tentatively TRBD2 (6 bases). The last part of the DNA fits TRBJ2-7 better; the J call may be wrong. The CDR3 totals 15 residues. The germline V gene has CDR1 SQVTM and CDR2 ANQGSEA. The CDR3 loop reads CSVGGRGGDNYEQYF. The CDR3 DNA sequence: TGCAGCGTTGGAGGCCGTGGAGGGGATAACTACGAGCAGTACTTC.

V usage is TRBV20-1 and J usage is TRBJ2-3; 9 positions agree with TRBD2. Trimming at V came to 0 bases and at J to 6 bases, leaving 7 bases not matched to a gene. Looked up from germline, CDR1 is DFQATT and CDR2 is SNEGSKA (reference sequence). This CDR3 has 15 residues. For the CDR3, the DNA is TGCAGTGCTAGAGATCATCTAGCGGGACCGGATACGCAGTATTTT. Translated, it gives CSARDHLAGPDTQYF.

V usage is TRBV20-1 and J usage is TRBJ2-5; 16 positions match TRBD2. Per the germline V gene, CDR1 is DFQATT and CDR2 is SNEGSKA (reference sequence). The junction had 7 bases not matched to a gene; V was cut back by 6 bases and J by 0 bases. The CDR3 length is 17 residues. CDR3 coding DNA: TGCAGTGCGCATCCGGGACTAGCGGGGGGGTACCAAGAGACCCAGTACTTC. Protein: CSAHPGLAGGYQETQYF.

The chain has TRBV29-1 and TRBJ2-7; 11 positions match TRBD1. The CDR3 spans 16 residues. From germline, CDR1 is SQVTM and CDR2 ANQGSEA. V lost 1 base, J lost 4 bases, and 9 bases stayed unmatched. The CDR3 loop reads CSVEGTGGVSGYEQYF. The CDR3, as DNA: TGCAGCGTTGAAGGGACAGGGGGCGTATCGGGGTACGAGCAGTACTTC.

The chain carries TRBV20-1 and TRBJ1-2; possibly TRBD1 for D (5 bases). CDR1 and CDR2 (germline): DFQATT, SNEGSKA (reference sequence). The CDR3 is 12 residues long. V was clipped by 7 bases and J by 5 bases, with 14 bases between them. DNA for the CDR3: TGCAGTGTTTCCACAGGCCCATATGGCTACACCTTC. The encoded protein is CSVSTGPYGYTF.

This clonotype has a single count. The chain combines TRBV2 with TRBJ2-5, with TRBD1 matching over 9 bases. CDR1 is SNHLY and CDR2 is FYNNEI in the germline V gene. The ends lost 7 bases at V and 1 base at J; junction bases unmatched: 4. CDR3 length: 14 residues. The CDR3 sequence is CASTTTGGQETQYF. The CDR3 nucleotides read TGTGCCAGCACTACGACAGGGGGCCAAGAGACCCAGTACTTC.

The count of this clonotype is one. The chain couples TRBV5-1 to TRBJ1-1; D is unresolved. Trimming left V 4 bases short and J 4 bases short, with 14 bases between. This CDR3 has 14 amino acids. Germline values: CDR1 SGHRS, CDR2 YFSETQ. In nucleotides, the CDR3 is TGCGCCAGCAGCGCGGAGTGGGGAGGCACTGAAGCTTTCTTT. Its protein product is CASSAEWGGTEAFF.

The chain combines TRBV6-1 with TRBJ1-6; 7 bases line up with TRBD1. This CDR3 contains 16 residues. Germline V gives CDR1 MNHNS, CDR2 SASEGT. Trimming cost V 3 bases and J 3 bases; bases outside gene matches: 5. CDR3 sequence reads: CASSEDRFLYNSPLHF. The CDR3 DNA follows: TGTGCCAGCAGTGAGGACAGGTTTCTCTATAATTCACCCCTCCACTTT.

The chain has TRBV2 and TRBJ2-7; perhaps TRBD2 as D (5 bases). The J call may be in error: the DNA end matches TRBJ2-4 better. This CDR3 is built from 15 residues. Germline assignment: CDR1 SNHLY and CDR2 FYNNEI. The CDR3 protein is CASSPRTVAKNIQYF. For the CDR3, the DNA is TGTGCCAGCAGTCCTAGGACTGTAGCCAAAAACATTCAGTACTTC.

The chain combines TRBV9 with TRBJ2-5; TRBD2 matches at 9 bases. This CDR3 comprises 19 residues. The junction had 13 bases not matched to a gene; V was cut back by 0 bases and J by 1 base. Germline CDR1 is SGDLS and CDR2 is YYNGEE. The chain's CDR3 is CASSVEAGGRGGGQETQYF. CDR3 bases: TGTGCCAGCAGCGTAGAAGCGGGAGGAAGGGGAGGGGGCCAAGAGACCCAGTACTTC. Looking up the rest from reference TRBV9 and TRBJ2-5 gives the full variable domain: DSGVTQTPKHLITATGQRVTLRCSPRSGDLSVYWYQQSLDQGLQFLIQYYNGEERAKGNILERFSAQQFPDLHSELNLSSLELGDSALYFCASSVEAGGRGGGQETQYFGPGTRLLVL.

In this sample, this clonotype turned up a few times. The V gene is TRBV6-5, the J gene TRBJ2-5; a weak D match, TRBD1 (6 bases). Germline V gives CDR1 MNHEY, CDR2 SVGAGI. The CDR3 is 14 amino acids. Trimming shortened V by 6 bases and J by 0 bases, and 11 bases separated the two germline ends. CDR3 sequence (DNA): TGTGCCAGCAGCCCATACAGGGACCAAGAGACCCAGTACTTC. Translating gives CASSPYRDQETQYF.

The chain is built from TRBV9 and TRBJ2-7, with unresolved D. The CDR3 is 13 residues long. Between the trimmed V and J ends, which lost 0 bases and 4 bases, there was a span of 8 bases. Germline V gives CDR1 SGDLS, CDR2 YYNGEE. The CDR3 region has the DNA TGTGCCAGCAGCGTAGCCTCTGATTACGAGCAGTACTTC. Translation gives CASSVASDYEQYF.

For the CDR3, the DNA is TGCGCCAGCAGACCTACTAGCGGGAGAGCCACAGATACGCAGTATTTT. The encoded protein is CASRPTSGRATDTQYF. The chain couples TRBV5-1 to TRBJ2-3, with 11 bases identical to TRBD2. Germline-derived CDR1 and CDR2 are SGHRS and YFSETQ. With V trimmed by 5 bases and J by 2 bases, 7 bases remained unmatched. The CDR3 loop spans 16 amino acids. Supplemented by reference TRBV5-1 and TRBJ2-3, the full variable domain reads KAGVTQTPRYLIKTRGQQVTLSCSPISGHRSVSWYQQTPGQGLQFLFEYFSETQRNKGNFPGRFSGRQFSNSRSEMNVSTLELGDSALYLCASRPTSGRATDTQYFGPGTRLTVL.

This clonotype was picked up a small number of times. This chain joins TRBV25-1 and TRBJ1-2; D possibly corresponds to TRBD1 (6 bases). This CDR3 spans 17 amino acids. The V end lost 4 bases, the J end lost 0 bases, and 18 bases lay between the germline ends. Germline-derived CDR1 and CDR2 are MGHDK and SYGVNS. CDR3 sequence reads: CASSGVRPGTTNYGYTF. The DNA for the CDR3 is TGTGCCAGCAGTGGGGTTCGCCCAGGGACAACTAACTATGGCTACACCTTC.

The chain employs TRBV15 and TRBJ1-4; no definite D call. Deletions cut 0 bases from V and 5 bases from J, with 16 bases between. Germline V CDR1 and CDR2: LNHNV, YYDKDF (reference sequence). This CDR3 region has 17 residues. The CDR3 nucleotides are TGTGCCACCAGCAGAGATATGTCGGCCTTCAGGAATGAAAAACTGTTTTTT. This gives the protein CATSRDMSAFRNEKLFF.